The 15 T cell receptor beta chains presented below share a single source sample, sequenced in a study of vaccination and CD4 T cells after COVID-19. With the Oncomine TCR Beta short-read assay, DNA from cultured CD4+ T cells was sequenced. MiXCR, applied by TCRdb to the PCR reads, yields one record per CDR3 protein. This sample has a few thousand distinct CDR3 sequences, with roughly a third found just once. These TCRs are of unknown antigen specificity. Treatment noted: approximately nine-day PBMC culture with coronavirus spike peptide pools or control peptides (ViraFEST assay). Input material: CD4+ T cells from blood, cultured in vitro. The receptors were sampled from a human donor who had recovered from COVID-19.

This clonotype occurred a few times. The CDR3 DNA reads as TGTGCCAGCAGCTTAGGGGGGGACCTCACCGGGGAGCTGTTTTTT. Its protein product is CASSLGGDLTGELFF. The rearrangement links TRBV7-2 to TRBJ2-2; D may be TRBD2 (6 bases). CDR1 and CDR2 (germline): SGHTA, FQGNSA. Trimming removed 1 base from V and 4 bases from J, with 10 bases in between. The CDR3 length is 15 residues.

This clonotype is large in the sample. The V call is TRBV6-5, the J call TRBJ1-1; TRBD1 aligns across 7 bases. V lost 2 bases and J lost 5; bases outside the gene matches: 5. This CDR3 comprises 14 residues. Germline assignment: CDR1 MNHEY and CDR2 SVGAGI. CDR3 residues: CASSYNRGLTEAFF. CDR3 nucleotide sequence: TGTGCCAGCAGTTACAACAGGGGATTGACTGAAGCTTTCTTT.

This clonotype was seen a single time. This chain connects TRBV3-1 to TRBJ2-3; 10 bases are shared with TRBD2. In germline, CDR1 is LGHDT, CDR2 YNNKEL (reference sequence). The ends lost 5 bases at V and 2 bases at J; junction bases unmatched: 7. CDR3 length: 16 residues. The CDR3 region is CASSYASGGYTDTQYF. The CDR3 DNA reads TGTGCCAGCAGCTACGCTAGCGGGGGCTACACAGATACGCAGTATTTT.

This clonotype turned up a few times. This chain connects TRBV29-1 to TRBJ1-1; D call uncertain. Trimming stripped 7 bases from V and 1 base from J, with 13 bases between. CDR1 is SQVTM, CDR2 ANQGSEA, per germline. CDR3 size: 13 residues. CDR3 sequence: CSALWGGNTEAFF. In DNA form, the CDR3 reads TGCAGCGCTCTTTGGGGAGGGAACACTGAAGCTTTCTTT.

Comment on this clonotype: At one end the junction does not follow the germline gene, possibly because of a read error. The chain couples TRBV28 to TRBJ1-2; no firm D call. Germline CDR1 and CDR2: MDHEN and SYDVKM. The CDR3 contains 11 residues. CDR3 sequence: CTSSWAGGYTF. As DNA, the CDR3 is TGTACCAGCAGCTGGGCCGGGGGCTACACCTTC.

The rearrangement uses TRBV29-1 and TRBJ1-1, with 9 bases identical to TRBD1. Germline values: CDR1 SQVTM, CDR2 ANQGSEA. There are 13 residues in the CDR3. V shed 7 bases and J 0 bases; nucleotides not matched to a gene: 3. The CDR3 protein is CSARTGVNTEAFF. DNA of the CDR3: TGCAGCGCCCGGACAGGGGTGAACACTGAAGCTTTCTTT.

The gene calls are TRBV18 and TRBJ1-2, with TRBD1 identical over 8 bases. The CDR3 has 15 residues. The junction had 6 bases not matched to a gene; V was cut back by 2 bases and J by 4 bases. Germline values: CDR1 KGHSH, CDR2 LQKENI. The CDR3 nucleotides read TGTGCCAGCTCACCAGTGGGACAGGAGGGCTATGGCTACACCTTC. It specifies CASSPVGQEGYGYTF.

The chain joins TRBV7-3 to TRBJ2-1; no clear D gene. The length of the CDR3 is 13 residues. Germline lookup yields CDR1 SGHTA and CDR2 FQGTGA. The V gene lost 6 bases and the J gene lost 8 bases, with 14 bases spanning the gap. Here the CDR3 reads CASRRNPSDEQFF. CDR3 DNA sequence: TGTGCCAGCAGACGCAATCCGAGTGATGAGCAGTTCTTC.

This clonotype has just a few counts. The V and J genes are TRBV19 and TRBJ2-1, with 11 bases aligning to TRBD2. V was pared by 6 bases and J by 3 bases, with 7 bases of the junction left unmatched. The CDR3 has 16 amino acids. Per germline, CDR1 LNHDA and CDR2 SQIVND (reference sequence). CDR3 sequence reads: CASRAASGGHYNEQFF. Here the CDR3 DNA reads TGTGCCAGTAGGGCCGCTAGCGGGGGGCACTACAATGAGCAGTTCTTC. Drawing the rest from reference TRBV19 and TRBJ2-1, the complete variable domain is DGGITQSPKYLFRKEGQNVTLSCEQNLNHDAMYWYRQDPGQGLRLIYYSQIVNDFQKGDIAEGYSVSREKKESFPLTVTSAQKNPTAFYLCASRAASGGHYNEQFFGPGTRLTVL.

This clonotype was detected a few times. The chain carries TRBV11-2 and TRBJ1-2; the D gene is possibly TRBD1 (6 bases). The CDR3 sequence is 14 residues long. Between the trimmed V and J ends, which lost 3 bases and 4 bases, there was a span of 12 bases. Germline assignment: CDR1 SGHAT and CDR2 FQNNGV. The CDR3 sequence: CASSFNPQGYGYTF. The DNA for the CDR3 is TGTGCCAGCAGCTTCAATCCACAGGGCTATGGCTACACCTTC.

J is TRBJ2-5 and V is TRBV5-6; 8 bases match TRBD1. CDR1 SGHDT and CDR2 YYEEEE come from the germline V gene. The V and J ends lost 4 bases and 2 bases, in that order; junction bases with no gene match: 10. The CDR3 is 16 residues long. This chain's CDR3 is CASSAGTGIPQETQYF. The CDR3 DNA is TGTGCCAGCAGCGCTGGGACAGGCATCCCACAAGAGACCCAGTACTTC.

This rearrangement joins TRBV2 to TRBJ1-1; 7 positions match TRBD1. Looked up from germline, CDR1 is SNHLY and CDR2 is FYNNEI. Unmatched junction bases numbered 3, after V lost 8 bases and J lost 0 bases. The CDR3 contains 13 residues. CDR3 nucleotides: TGTGCCAGCCGGGGACAGTTGAACACTGAAGCTTTCTTT. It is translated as CASRGQLNTEAFF.

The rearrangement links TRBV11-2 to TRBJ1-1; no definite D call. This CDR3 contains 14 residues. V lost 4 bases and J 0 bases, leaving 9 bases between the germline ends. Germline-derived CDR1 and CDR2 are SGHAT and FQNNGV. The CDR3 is CASSSDGMNTEAFF. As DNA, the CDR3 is TGTGCCAGCAGCTCCGACGGAATGAACACTGAAGCTTTCTTT.

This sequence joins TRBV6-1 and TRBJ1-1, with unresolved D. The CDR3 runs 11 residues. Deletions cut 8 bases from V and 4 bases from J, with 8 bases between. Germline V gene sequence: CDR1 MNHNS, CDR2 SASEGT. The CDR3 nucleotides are TGTGCCAGCCAACGGGGCACTGAAGCTTTCTTT. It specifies CASQRGTEAFF.

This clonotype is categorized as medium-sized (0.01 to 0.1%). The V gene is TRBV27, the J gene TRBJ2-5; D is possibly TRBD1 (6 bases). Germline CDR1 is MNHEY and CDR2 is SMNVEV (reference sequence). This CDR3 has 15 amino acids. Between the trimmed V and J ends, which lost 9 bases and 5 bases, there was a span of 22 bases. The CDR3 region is CASSPYRDLQETQYF. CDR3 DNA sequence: TGTGCCAGTTCCCCCTACAGGGACCTCCAGGAGACCCAGTACTTC.